A single sample is the source of the 11 T cell receptor beta chains below, sequenced in a study of blood T cell repertoires in COVID-19. Some clones are missing from TCRdb's copy, which holds only in-frame ones; the method was immunoSEQ multiplex PCR. The repertoire holds 250,000 to 300,000 clones, with more than 75% as singletons. The sequenced material came from PBMCs or T cells enriched from blood (not recorded which). These receptors were taken from an older woman in a cohort exposed to, infected with or recovered from COVID-19 (not recorded which).

The CDR3 reads CASSLAGGANEKLFF. The CDR3 DNA is TGCGCCAGCAGCTTGGCGGGGGGAGCTAATGAAAAACTGTTTTTT. This chain joins TRBV5-1 and TRBJ1-4; TRBD1 might be the D (5 bases). CDR1 and CDR2 (germline): SGHRS, YFSETQ. The V and J ends lost 0 bases and 3 bases respectively, with 9 bases between them. This CDR3 has 15 residues.

The chain carries TRBV30 and TRBJ1-2, with 9 bases that match TRBD1. CDR1 and CDR2 (germline): GTSNPN, SVGIG (reference sequence). The trim removed 5 bases at V and 0 bases at J, leaving 4 bases unmatched. The CDR3 length is 14 residues. The DNA of the CDR3 is TGTGCCTGGGGACAGGGGACCGCTAACTATGGCTACACCTTC. Protein product: CAWGQGTANYGYTF.

V is TRBV28 and J is TRBJ1-4; perhaps TRBD1 as D (5 bases). The CDR3 is 16 residues long. The germline V gene has CDR1 MDHEN and CDR2 SYDVKM. V gave up 5 bases and J gave up 6 bases, with 19 bases separating them. CDR3 loop: CASSPSRGTSDEKLFF. The CDR3 coding sequence is TGTGCCAGCAGTCCATCTCGCGGGACCTCGGATGAAAAACTGTTTTTT.

V and J are TRBV6-2 or TRBV6-3 and TRBJ2-5, with 10 bases fitting TRBD2. With V trimmed by 3 bases and J by 7 bases, 8 bases remained unmatched. CDR1 and CDR2 from the germline V gene are MNHEY and SVGEGT. There are 15 residues in the CDR3. In nucleotides, the CDR3 is TGTGCCAGCAGTTATGCCCTAGCGGGAGATGTGACCCAGTACTTC. Encoded protein: CASSYALAGDVTQYF.

CDR3 nucleotides: TGTGCCAGCAGTTTAACCGGGACCTACAATGAGCAGTTCTTC. Protein: CASSLTGTYNEQFF. V gene TRBV28 combines with J gene TRBJ2-1; D perhaps matches TRBD2 (5 bases). Trimming shortened V by 2 bases and J by 2 bases, and 7 bases separated the two germline ends. The CDR3 totals 14 residues. Germline CDR1 and CDR2: MDHEN and SYDVKM.

V is TRBV9 and J is TRBJ2-2, with D unresolved. V gave up 0 bases and J gave up 4 bases, with 7 bases separating them. The germline CDR1 and CDR2 sequences are SGDLS and YYNGEE. This CDR3 has 14 residues. The CDR3 nucleotides are TGTGCCAGCAGCGTAGTACAGTCCACCGGGGAGCTGTTTTTT. This encodes CASSVVQSTGELFF. Drawing the rest from reference TRBV9 and TRBJ2-2, the complete variable domain is DSGVTQTPKHLITATGQRVTLRCSPRSGDLSVYWYQQSLDQGLQFLIQYYNGEERAKGNILERFSAQQFPDLHSELNLSSLELGDSALYFCASSVVQSTGELFFGEGSRLTVL.

J is TRBJ1-5 and V is TRBV7-2, with D possibly being TRBD1 (5 bases). V was pared by 0 bases and J by 4 bases, with 16 bases between. CDR3 length equals 17 residues. In germline, CDR1 is SGHTA, CDR2 FQGNSA. CDR3 residues: CASSLANGPNRNQPQHF. CDR3 nucleotides: TGTGCCAGCAGCTTAGCGAACGGACCCAACAGGAATCAGCCCCAGCATTTT.

The chain is built from TRBV24-1 and TRBJ2-1, with TRBD2 identical over 9 bases. Looked up from germline, CDR1 is KGHDR and CDR2 is SFDVKD. V dropped 5 bases and J dropped 0; count of bases not matched to a gene: 4. The CDR3 has 16 residues. The CDR3 loop is CATSGLADSSYNEQFF. The DNA for the CDR3 is TGTGCCACCAGTGGACTAGCGGATAGCTCCTACAATGAGCAGTTCTTC.

The rearrangement links TRBV4-2 to TRBJ2-1; a weak D match, TRBD2 (6 bases). There are 17 residues in the CDR3. From germline, CDR1 is LGHNA and CDR2 YNFKEQ. The V end was cut by 1 base, the J end by 2 bases, with 15 bases between. In nucleotides, the CDR3 is TGTGCCAGCAGCCAAGGCCAAGGGACTCGAGCCTACAATGAGCAGTTCTTC. Its translation is CASSQGQGTRAYNEQFF.

This clone showed up just once. The genes are TRBV6-6 and TRBJ2-1; the D gene is possibly TRBD2 (6 bases). CDR3 length equals 15 residues. In germline, CDR1 is MNHNY, CDR2 SVGAGI (reference sequence). Trimming removed 7 bases at V and 7 bases at J, with 20 bases between. CDR3 bases: TGTGCCAGCAATGCGGGGAAGGAGCCTTGGAATGAGCAGTTCTTC. This encodes CASNAGKEPWNEQFF.

This clone was observed a single time. This chain links TRBV18 with TRBJ2-7; no firm D call. Germline V lookup: CDR1 KGHSH, CDR2 LQKENI. V lost 5 bases and J lost 7, with 9 bases in between. CDR3 size: 11 residues. This CDR3 reads CASSTTGEQYF. CDR3 in DNA: TGTGCCAGCTCAACCACCGGGGAGCAGTACTTC.